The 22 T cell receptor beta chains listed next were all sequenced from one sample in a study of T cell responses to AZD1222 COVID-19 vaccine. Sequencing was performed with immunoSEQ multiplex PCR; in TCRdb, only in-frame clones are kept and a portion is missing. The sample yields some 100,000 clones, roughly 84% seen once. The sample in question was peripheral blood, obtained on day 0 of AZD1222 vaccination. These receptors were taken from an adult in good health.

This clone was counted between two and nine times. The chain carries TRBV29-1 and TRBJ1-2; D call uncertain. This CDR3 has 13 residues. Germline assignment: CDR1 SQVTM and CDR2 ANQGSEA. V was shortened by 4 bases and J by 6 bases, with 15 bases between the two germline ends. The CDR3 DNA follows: TGCAGCGTTGGGAAAGGAGACTGGGATGGCTACACCTTC. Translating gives CSVGKGDWDGYTF.

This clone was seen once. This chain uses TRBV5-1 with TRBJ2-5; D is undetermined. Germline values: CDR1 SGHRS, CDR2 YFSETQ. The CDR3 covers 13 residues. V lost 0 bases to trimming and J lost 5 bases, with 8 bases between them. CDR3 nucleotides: TGCGCCAGCAGCTTGGAAGTTTGGGAGACCCAGTACTTC. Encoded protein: CASSLEVWETQYF.

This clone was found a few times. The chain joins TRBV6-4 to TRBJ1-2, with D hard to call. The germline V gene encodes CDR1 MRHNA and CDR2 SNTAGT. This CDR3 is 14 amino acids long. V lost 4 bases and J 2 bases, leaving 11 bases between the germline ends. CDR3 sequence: CASSVEAANYGYTF. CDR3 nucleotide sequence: TGTGCCAGCAGTGTCGAAGCAGCAAACTATGGCTACACCTTC.

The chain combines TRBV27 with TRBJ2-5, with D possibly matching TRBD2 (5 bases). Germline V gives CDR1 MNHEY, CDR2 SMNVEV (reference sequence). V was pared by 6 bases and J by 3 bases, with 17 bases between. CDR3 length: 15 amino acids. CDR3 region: CASSRTSGGKETQYF. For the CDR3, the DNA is TGTGCCAGCAGCCGAACCAGTGGAGGAAAAGAGACCCAGTACTTC.

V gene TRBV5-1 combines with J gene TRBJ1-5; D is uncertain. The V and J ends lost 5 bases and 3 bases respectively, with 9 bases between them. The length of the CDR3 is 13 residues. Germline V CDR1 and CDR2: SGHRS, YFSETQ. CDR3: CASRRGPNQPQHF. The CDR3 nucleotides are TGCGCCAGCAGGAGAGGTCCCAATCAGCCCCAGCATTTT.

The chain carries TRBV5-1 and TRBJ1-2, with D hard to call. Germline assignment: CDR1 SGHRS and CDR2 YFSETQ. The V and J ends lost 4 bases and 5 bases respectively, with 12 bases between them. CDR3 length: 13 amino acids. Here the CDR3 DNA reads TGCGCCAGCAGCCCCACCGTTAGGTATGGCTACACCTTC. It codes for CASSPTVRYGYTF.

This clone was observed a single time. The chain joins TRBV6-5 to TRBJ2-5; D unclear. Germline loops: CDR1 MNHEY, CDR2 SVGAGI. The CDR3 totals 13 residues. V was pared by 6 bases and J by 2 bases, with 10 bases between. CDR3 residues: CASSSRRQETQYF. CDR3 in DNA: TGTGCCAGCAGCTCCCGCCGACAAGAGACCCAGTACTTC.

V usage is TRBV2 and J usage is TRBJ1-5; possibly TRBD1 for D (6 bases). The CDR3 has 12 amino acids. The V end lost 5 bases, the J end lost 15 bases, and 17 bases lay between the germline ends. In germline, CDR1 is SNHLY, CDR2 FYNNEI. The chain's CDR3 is CASSWTDMVPHF. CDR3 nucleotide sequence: TGTGCCAGCAGTTGGACAGATATGGTCCCGCATTTT.

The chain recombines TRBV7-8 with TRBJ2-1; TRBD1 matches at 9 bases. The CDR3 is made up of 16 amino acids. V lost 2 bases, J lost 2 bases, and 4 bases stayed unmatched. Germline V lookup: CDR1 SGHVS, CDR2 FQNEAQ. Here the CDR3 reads CASSLRGQGPYNEQFF. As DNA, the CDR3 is TGTGCCAGCAGCTTACGGGGACAGGGCCCCTACAATGAGCAGTTCTTC.

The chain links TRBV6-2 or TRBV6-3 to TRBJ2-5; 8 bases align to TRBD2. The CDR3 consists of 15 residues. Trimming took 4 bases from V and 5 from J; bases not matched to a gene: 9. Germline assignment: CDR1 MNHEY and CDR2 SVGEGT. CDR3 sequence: CASSSLPSGGETQYF. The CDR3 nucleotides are TGTGCCAGCAGTTCATTGCCCTCGGGAGGGGAGACCCAGTACTTC.

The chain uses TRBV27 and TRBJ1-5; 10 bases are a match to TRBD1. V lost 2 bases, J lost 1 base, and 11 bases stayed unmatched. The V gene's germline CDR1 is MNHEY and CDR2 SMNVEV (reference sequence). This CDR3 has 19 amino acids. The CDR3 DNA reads TGTGCCAGCAGTTTAGGTGGGACAGGGGCCTTCTTGAGCAATCAGCCCCAGCATTTT. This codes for CASSLGGTGAFLSNQPQHF.

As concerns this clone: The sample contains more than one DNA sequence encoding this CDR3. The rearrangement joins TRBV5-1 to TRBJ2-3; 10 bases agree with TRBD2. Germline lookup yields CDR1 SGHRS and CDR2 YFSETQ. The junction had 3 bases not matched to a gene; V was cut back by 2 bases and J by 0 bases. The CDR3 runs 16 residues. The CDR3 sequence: CASSLPTSGSTDTQYF. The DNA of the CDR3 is TGCGCCAGCAGCTTACCGACTAGCGGGAGCACAGATACGCAGTATTTT.

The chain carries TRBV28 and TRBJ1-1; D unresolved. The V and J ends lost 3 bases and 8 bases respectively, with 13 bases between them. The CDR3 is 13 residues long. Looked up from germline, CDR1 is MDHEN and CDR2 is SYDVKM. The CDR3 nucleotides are TGTGCCAGCAGTTTTCCGGGGAAGAGGGAAGCTTTCTTT. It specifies CASSFPGKREAFF.

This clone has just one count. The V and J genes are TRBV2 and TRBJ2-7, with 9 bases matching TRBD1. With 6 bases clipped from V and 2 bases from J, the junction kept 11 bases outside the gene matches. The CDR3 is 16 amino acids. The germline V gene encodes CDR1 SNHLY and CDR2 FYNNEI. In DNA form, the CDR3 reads TGTGCCAGCAGCAGAGAAAGACAGGGGGGGACCTACGAGCAGTACGTC. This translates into CASSRERQGGTYEQYV.

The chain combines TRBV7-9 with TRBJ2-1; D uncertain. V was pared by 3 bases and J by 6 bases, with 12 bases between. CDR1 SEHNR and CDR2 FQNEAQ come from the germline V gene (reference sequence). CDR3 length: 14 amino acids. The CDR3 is CASSFADPSNEQFF. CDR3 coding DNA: TGTGCCAGCAGCTTCGCTGACCCCTCCAATGAGCAGTTCTTC.

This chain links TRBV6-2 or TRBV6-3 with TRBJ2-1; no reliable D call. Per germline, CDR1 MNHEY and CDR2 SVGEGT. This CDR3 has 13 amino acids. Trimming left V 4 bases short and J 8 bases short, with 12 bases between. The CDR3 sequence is CASSSTGGDEQFF. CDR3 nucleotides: TGTGCCAGCAGTTCGACTGGCGGCGATGAGCAGTTCTTC.

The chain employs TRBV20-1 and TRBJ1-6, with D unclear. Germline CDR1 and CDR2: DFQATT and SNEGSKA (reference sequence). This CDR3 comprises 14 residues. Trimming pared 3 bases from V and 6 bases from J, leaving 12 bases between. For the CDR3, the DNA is TGCAGTGCTAGTGGTGAATGGAGTAATTCACCCCTCCACTTT. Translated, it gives CSASGEWSNSPLHF.

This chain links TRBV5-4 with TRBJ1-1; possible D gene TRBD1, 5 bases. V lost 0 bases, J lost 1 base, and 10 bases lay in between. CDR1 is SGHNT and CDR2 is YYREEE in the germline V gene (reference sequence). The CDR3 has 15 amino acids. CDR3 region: CASSLGLGANTEAFF. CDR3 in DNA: TGTGCCAGCAGCTTGGGTCTTGGGGCGAACACTGAAGCTTTCTTT.

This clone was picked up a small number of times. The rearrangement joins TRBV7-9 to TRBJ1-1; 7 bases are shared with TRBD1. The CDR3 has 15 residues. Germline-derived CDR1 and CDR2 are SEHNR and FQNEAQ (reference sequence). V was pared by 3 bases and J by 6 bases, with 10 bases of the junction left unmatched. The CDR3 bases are TGTGCCAGCAGCTTCTGGACAGGCACGGGTCCTGAAGCTTTCTTT. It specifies CASSFWTGTGPEAFF. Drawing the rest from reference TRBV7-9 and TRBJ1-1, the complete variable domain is DTGVSQNPRHKITKRGQNVTFRCDPISEHNRLYWYRQTLGQGPEFLTYFQNEAQLEKSRLLSDRFSAERPKGSFSTLEIQRTEQGDSAMYLCASSFWTGTGPEAFFGQGTRLTVV.

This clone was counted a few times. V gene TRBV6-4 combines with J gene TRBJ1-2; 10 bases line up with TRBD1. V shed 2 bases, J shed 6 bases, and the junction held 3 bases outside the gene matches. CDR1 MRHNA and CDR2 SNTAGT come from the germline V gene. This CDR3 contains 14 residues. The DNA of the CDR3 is TGTGCCAGCAGTGACCGAGGGACAGGGGATGGCTACACCTTC. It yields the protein CASSDRGTGDGYTF.

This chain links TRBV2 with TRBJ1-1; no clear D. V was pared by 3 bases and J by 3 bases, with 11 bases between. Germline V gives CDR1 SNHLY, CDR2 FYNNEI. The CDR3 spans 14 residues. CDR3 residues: CASSEVAGYTEAFF. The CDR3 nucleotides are TGTGCCAGCAGTGAGGTTGCAGGTTACACTGAAGCTTTCTTT.

The CDR3: CSVQPGIDEQFF. CDR3 in DNA: TGCAGCGTTCAGCCGGGAATCGATGAGCAGTTCTTC. The chain employs TRBV29-1 and TRBJ2-1; D is possibly TRBD2 (5 bases). The CDR3 is made up of 12 amino acids. Trimming shortened V by 5 bases and J by 8 bases, and 13 bases separated the two germline ends. Germline loops: CDR1 SQVTM, CDR2 ANQGSEA.